This T cell receptor beta chain comes out of a study of regulatory T cells in long-lasting Graves disease. Time point given: persistent/refractory GD, antithyroid drugs over 5 years with positive TRAb. PBMC-extracted RNA yielded the TCR library. This clonotype was detected ten times or more. No DNA is shown, since the ends of the CDR3 on it are uncertain; the CDR3 is the one TCRdb lists. Germline V lookup: CDR1 SGHAT, CDR2 FQNNGV. 15 amino acids form the CDR3, both terminal residues included. According to the study, TCR beta libraries were built with iRepertoire HTBI primers and CDR3-region Arm-PCR. From the multiplex PCR reads, TCRdb called clonotypes with MiXCR, one entry per CDR3 protein. Of about 450,000 distinct CDR3 sequences detected, 20% to 25% appear once; the ten largest clones hold roughly 28%.

The clonotype comes from a female donor with Graves disease. The sample consisted of peripheral blood mononuclear cells (PBMCs), taken when the disease was refractory, from a patient treated with antithyroid drugs. The V call is TRBV11-2, the J call TRBJ1-1; TRBD1 reflects the table's D call only, with no check against the DNA. The CDR3 is CASSTSGTMNTEAFF.